This T cell receptor beta chain was identified in a study of blood T cell repertoires in COVID-19. Study details: Nucleic acid was either cDNA or gDNA, and it came from T cells, B-cell-depleted T cells, or PBMCs.

Germline CDR1 LNHDA, CDR2 SQIVND (reference sequence). The CDR3 extends over 16 amino acids. V was clipped by 7 bases and J by 1 base; unmatched bases: 8. Authors' data handling: Cell counts per sample came from amplifying reference gene primers. Sequencing used immunoSEQ multiplex PCR; TCRdb keeps in-frame clones, though not all of them. V and J calls and clone size are those listed in that table; D and trimming were worked out from the DNA. The data hold tens of thousands of clones, with 70% to 90% observed a single time. The genes are TRBV19 and TRBJ1-5, with 9 bases that match TRBD1. The source material was peripheral blood. This receptor was taken from a man over 45 with active or convalescent COVID-19. CDR3 amino acids: CASTLDRGGSNQPQHF. CDR3 sequence (DNA): TGTGCCAGTACCCTGGACAGGGGAGGAAGCAATCAGCCCCAGCATTTT.